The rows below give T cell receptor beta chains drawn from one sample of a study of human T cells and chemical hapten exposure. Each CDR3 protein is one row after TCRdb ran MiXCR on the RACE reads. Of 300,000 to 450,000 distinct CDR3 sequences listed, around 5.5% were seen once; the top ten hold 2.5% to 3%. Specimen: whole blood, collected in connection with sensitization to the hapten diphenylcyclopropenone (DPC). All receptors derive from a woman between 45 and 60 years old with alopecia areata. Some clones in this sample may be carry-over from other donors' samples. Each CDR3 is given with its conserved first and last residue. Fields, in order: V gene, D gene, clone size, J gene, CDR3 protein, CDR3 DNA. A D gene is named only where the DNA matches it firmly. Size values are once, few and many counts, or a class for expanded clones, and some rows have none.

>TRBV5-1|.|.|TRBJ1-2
CASSLESLPGGGYTF
TGCGCCAGCAGCTTGGAATCTCTACCCGGGGGAGGCTACACCTTC
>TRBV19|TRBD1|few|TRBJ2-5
CASSTGTGMMTQYF
TGTGCCAGTAGTACCGGGACAGGAATGATGACCCAGTACTTC
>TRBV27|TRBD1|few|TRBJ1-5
CASSFRGQGSNQPQHF
TGTGCCAGCAGTTTCCGAGGACAGGGCTCTAATCAGCCCCAGCATTTT
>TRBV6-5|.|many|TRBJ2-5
CASSRRQDVQETQYF
TGTGCCAGCAGCCGCCGACAGGACGTCCAAGAGACCCAGTACTTC
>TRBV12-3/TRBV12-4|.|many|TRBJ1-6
CASSPRTGYNSPLHF
TGTGCCAGCAGCCCCCGGACGGGTTATAATTCACCCCTCCACTTT
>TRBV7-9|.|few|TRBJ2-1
CASSLVPERSFEQFF
TGTGCCAGCAGCTTAGTCCCTGAGAGGTCTTTTGAGCAGTTCTTC
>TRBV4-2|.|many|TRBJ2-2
CASSQDPGTGELFF
TGTGCCAGCAGCCAAGACCCAGGCACCGGGGAGCTGTTTTTT
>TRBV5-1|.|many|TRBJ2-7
CASSLADWGEQYF
TGCGCCAGCAGCTTGGCCGACTGGGGGGAGCAGTACTTC
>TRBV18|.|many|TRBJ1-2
CASSPGTGGYTF
TGTGCCAGCTCACCGGGGACCGGTGGCTACACCTTC
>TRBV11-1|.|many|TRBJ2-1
CASSPDSAEQFF
TGTGCCAGCAGCCCCGACAGCGCCGAGCAGTTCTTC
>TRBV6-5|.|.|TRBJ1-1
CASSYSFQAWGTEAFF
TGTGCCAGCAGTTACTCCTTCCAGGCCTGGGGCACTGAAGCTTTCTTT
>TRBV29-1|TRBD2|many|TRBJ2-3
CSVEIGASGSPDTQYF
TGCAGCGTTGAAATAGGAGCTAGCGGGAGCCCAGATACGCAGTATTTT
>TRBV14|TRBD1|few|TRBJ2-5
CASSQEGWTGQETQYF
TGTGCCAGCAGCCAAGAAGGATGGACAGGACAAGAGACCCAGTACTTC
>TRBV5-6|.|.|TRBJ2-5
CASSLLDSQAETQYF
TGTGCCAGCAGCTTGCTGGACTCCCAGGCGGAGACCCAGTACTTC
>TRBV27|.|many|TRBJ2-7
CASSLYSSYEQYF
TGTGCCAGCAGTTTGTACAGCTCCTACGAGCAGTACTTC
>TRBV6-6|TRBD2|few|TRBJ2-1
CASSYVRGGNNEQFF
TGTGCCAGCAGTTACGTCCGGGGGGGGAACAATGAGCAGTTCTTC
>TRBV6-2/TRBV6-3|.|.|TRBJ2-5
CASSYYRGLIQETQYF
TGTGCCAGCAGTTACTACCGGGGCCTTATTCAAGAGACCCAGTACTTC
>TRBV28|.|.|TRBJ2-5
CASSLPSGAETQYF
TGTGCCAGCAGTTTGCCCTCCGGGGCAGAGACCCAGTACTTC